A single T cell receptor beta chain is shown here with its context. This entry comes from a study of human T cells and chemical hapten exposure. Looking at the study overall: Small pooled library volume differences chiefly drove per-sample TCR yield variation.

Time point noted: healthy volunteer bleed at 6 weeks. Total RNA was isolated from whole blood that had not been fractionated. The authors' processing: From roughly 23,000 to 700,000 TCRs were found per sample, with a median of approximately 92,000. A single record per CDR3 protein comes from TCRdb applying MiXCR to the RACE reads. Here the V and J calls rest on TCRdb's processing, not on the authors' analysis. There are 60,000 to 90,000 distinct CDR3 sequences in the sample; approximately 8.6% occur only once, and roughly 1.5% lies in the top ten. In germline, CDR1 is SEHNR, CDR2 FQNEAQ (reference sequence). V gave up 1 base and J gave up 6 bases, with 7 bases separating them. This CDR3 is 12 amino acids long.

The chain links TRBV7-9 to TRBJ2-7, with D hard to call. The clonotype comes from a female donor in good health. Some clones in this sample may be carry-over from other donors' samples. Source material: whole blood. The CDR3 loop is CASSLGGVEQYF. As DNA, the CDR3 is TGTGCCAGCAGCTTAGGTGGGGTCGAGCAGTACTTC.